These T cell receptor beta chains were read from a single sample in a study. TCRdb passed the RT-PCR reads through MiXCR, listing each CDR3 protein once. The sample carries almost 700,000 distinct CDR3 sequences, more than 13% recorded once. The sequencing input was memory CD4+ T cells from blood. Receptors were obtained from a female donor in good health, serving as a healthy control. CDR3s include the opening cysteine and the closing phenylalanine or tryptophan. A D gene is named only where the DNA matches it firmly. Expanded clones get a size class; other rows say once, few or many, or leave the size out.

CASSQDPTGGVNNEQFF | TGCGCCAGCAGCCAAGACCCAACAGGGGGCGTCAACAATGAGCAGTTCTTC | - | TRBV4-1 | TRBD1 | TRBJ2-1
CAISEFATEAFF | TGTGCCATCAGTGAGTTCGCCACTGAAGCTTTCTTT | many | TRBV10-3 | - | TRBJ1-1
CAWSVQGPNYGYTF | TGTGCCTGGAGTGTGCAGGGCCCTAACTATGGCTACACCTTC | few | TRBV30 | - | TRBJ1-2
CASSVETSGGAGQYF | TGTGCCAGCAGCGTAGAGACTAGCGGGGGAGCGGGGCAGTATTTT | few | TRBV9 | TRBD2 | TRBJ2-3
CSASKAGSYNEQFF | TGCAGTGCTAGTAAGGCGGGTTCCTACAATGAGCAGTTCTTC | - | TRBV20-1 | - | TRBJ2-1
CASSGGGQGVVGYTF | TGTGCCAGCAGTGGCGGCGGACAGGGGGTCGTGGGCTACACCTTC | few | TRBV7-2 | TRBD1 | TRBJ1-2
CASSDGTASGANVLTF | TGTGCCAGCAGCGACGGGACAGCCTCTGGGGCCAACGTCCTGACTTTC | - | TRBV5-6 | TRBD1 | TRBJ2-6
CASSLGQGALNTEAFF | TGTGCCAGCAGCTTGGGACAGGGGGCGCTGAACACTGAAGCTTTCTTT | - | TRBV7-9 | TRBD1 | TRBJ1-1
CASSRTEGTQYF | TGTGCCAGCAGTCGTACGGAGGGTACGCAGTATTTT | - | TRBV7-6 | - | TRBJ2-3
CASSVSTPGGEQYF | TGTGCCAGCAGCGTTAGTACGCCGGGGGGCGAGCAGTACTTC | many | TRBV9 | TRBD2 | TRBJ2-7
CASSLNGRGKETQYF | TGTGCCAGCAGCTTAAACGGACGCGGGAAAGAGACCCAGTACTTC | many | TRBV7-3 | - | TRBJ2-5
CSARVPSGAGETQYF | TGCAGTGCTAGGGTTCCTAGCGGGGCCGGAGAGACCCAGTACTTC | few | TRBV20-1 | TRBD2 | TRBJ2-5
CASSYRSSNQETQYF | TGTGCCAGCAGTTACCGGTCCAGCAACCAAGAGACCCAGTACTTC | many | TRBV6-2/TRBV6-3 | - | TRBJ2-5
CASSQRGGGGLIRQYF | TGTGCCAGCAGCCAACGAGGCGGGGGGGGCCTCATTAGGCAGTATTTT | few | TRBV7-9 | TRBD2 | TRBJ2-3
CASTFLGGFGQFF | TGTGCCAGCACCTTCCTTGGGGGGTTCGGGCAGTTCTTC | - | TRBV6-6 | - | TRBJ2-1
CASSQEGGTQRGDYGYTF | TGCGCCAGCAGCCAAGAGGGGGGGACCCAAAGAGGGGACTATGGCTACACCTTC | - | TRBV4-3 | - | TRBJ1-2
CASSLVARGNEQFF | TGTGCCAGCAGTTTAGTGGCCCGTGGGAATGAGCAGTTCTTC | - | TRBV27 | - | TRBJ2-1
CASSLRGQETYNEQFF | TGTGCCAGCAGCTTACGGGGACAGGAGACGTACAATGAGCAGTTCTTC | - | TRBV11-3 | TRBD1 | TRBJ2-1
CASSLTGQGGEKLFF | TGTGCCAGCAGCCTGACGGGACAGGGCGGTGAAAAACTGTTTTTT | few | TRBV5-6 | TRBD1 | TRBJ1-4